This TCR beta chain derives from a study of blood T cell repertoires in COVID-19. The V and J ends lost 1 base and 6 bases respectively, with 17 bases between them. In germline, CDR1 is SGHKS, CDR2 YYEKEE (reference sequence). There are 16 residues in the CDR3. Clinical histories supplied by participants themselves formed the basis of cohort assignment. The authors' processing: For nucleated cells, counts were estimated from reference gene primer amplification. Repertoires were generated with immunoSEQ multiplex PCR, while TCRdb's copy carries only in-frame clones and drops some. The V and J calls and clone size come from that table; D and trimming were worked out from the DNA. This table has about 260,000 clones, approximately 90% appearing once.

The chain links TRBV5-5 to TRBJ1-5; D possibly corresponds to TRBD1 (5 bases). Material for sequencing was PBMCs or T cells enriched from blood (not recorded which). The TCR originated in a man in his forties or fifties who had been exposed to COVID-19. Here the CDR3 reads CASSLSGPQGSQPQHF. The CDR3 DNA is TGTGCCAGCAGCTTGAGTGGCCCTCAGGGCAGTCAGCCCCAGCATTTT.